A selection of T cell receptor beta chains follows, all from one sample in a study of glioma-infiltrating T cells after dendritic cell vaccination. Clones were read by immunoSEQ multiplex PCR, and TCRdb kept only the in-frame ones, dropping some. The table shows roughly 70,000 clones, with about four fifths occurring only once. Here the sequenced sample was blood, taken before dendritic cell vaccination. These receptors originate from a human donor with glioblastoma. Each CDR3 is given with its conserved first and last residue. The D gene is left open where the match is weak. Size is stated for part of the rows, as once, few or many counts, or as a class when the clone is expanded.

v_gene,j_gene,d_gene,abundance,CDR3aa,CDR3nt
TRBV9,TRBJ1-3,TRBD1,few,CASSVRQGGNTIYF,TGTGCCAGCAGCGTTCGACAGGGGGGAAACACCATATATTTT
TRBV1,TRBJ2-4,.,.,CTSSQEGSRRNIQYF,TGCACCAGCAGCCAAGAGGGGTCAAGGAGGAACATTCAGTACTTC
TRBV7-2,TRBJ1-1,.,.,CASSFRTESTEAFF,TGTGCCAGCAGCTTTAGGACAGAATCCACTGAAGCTTTCTTT
TRBV7-9,TRBJ2-1,.,.,CASSRPKSAGGSEQFF,TGTGCCAGCAGCCGACCCAAATCAGCCGGGGGAAGTGAGCAGTTCTTC
TRBV6-1,TRBJ2-1,.,.,CASQGLQGSYNEQFF,TGTGCCAGTCAAGGTTTACAGGGCTCCTACAATGAGCAGTTCTTC
TRBV7-2,TRBJ2-5,.,.,CASRFPGQQETQYF,TGTGCCAGCAGGTTCCCCGGACAGCAAGAGACCCAGTACTTC
TRBV11-3,TRBJ1-1,.,.,CASSREQDTEAFF,TGTGCCAGCAGCCGGGAGCAAGACACTGAAGCTTTCTTT
TRBV29-1,TRBJ1-1,.,.,CSVVGQANTEAFF,TGCAGCGTTGTTGGCCAGGCGAACACTGAAGCTTTCTTT
TRBV7-9,TRBJ1-2,TRBD1,.,CASSLVPGQGFSNYGYTF,TGTGCCAGCAGCTTAGTACCGGGACAGGGTTTTTCTAACTATGGCTACACCTTC
TRBV30,TRBJ2-5,TRBD2,.,CAWTDQGGGQETQYF,TGTGCCTGGACTGACCAGGGCGGGGGCCAAGAGACCCAGTACTTC
TRBV30,TRBJ2-1,.,.,CAWSVVLDNEQFF,TGTGCCTGGAGTGTTGTCCTCGACAATGAGCAGTTCTTC
TRBV6-6,TRBJ1-4,.,.,CASSGRPTKGEKLFF,TGTGCCAGCAGTGGCCGGCCGACGAAGGGGGAAAAACTGTTTTTT
TRBV6-5,TRBJ1-6,.,.,CASSPQGNNSPLHF,TGTGCCAGCAGTCCACAGGGAAATAATTCACCCCTCCACTTT
TRBV18,TRBJ2-7,.,.,CASSPGDEQYF,TGTGCCAGCTCACCGGGAGACGAGCAGTACTTC
TRBV6-1,TRBJ1-1,.,.,CASSGRGNTEAFF,TGTGCCAGCAGTGGGCGCGGAAACACTGAAGCTTTCTTT
TRBV5-4,TRBJ1-1,TRBD1,.,CASSSRQGAKTEAFF,TGTGCCAGCAGCTCCCGACAGGGGGCGAAGACTGAAGCTTTCTTT
TRBV18,TRBJ2-7,TRBD1,.,CASSPGQGTIYEQYF,TGTGCCAGCTCGCCCGGACAGGGGACCATCTACGAGCAGTACTTC
TRBV6-5,TRBJ1-2,TRBD1,medium-sized,CASSGSGQGNYGYTF,TGTGCCAGCAGTGGGTCGGGACAGGGGAACTATGGCTACACCTTC
TRBV2,TRBJ2-5,.,.,CASSPGTETQYF,TGTGCCAGCAGTCCAGGTACCGAGACCCAGTACTTC
TRBV29-1,TRBJ2-2,TRBD1,.,CSVGQGLNTGELFF,TGCAGCGTCGGACAGGGCTTAAACACCGGGGAGCTGTTTTTT
TRBV18,TRBJ1-2,TRBD1,.,CASSPGRGQVGYGYTF,TGTGCCAGCTCACCAGGCAGGGGGCAAGTGGGCTATGGCTACACCTTC
TRBV2,TRBJ1-6,.,.,CATQRTDNYNSPLHF,TGTGCCACCCAGAGGACAGATAACTATAATTCACCCCTCCACTTT
TRBV12-5,TRBJ2-4,.,.,CASGLDSPNIQYF,TGTGCTAGTGGTTTGGACTCACCAAACATTCAGTACTTC
TRBV19,TRBJ1-1,.,.,CASSLQGMEAFF,TGTGCCAGTAGCCTACAGGGAATGGAAGCTTTCTTT
TRBV19,TRBJ2-1,TRBD1,few,CASSIPGQGHNEQFF,TGTGCCAGTAGTATACCGGGACAGGGACACAATGAGCAGTTCTTC
TRBV7-9,TRBJ1-1,TRBD1,.,CASSLLQGATTEAFF,TGTGCCAGCAGCTTGCTGCAGGGGGCGACCACTGAAGCTTTCTTT
TRBV5-4,TRBJ2-5,TRBD1,few,CASSFQGATETQYF,TGTGCCAGCAGCTTCCAGGGGGCTACGGAGACCCAGTACTTC
TRBV5-4,TRBJ2-6,TRBD1,.,CASSSGQGSSGANVLTF,TGTGCCAGCAGCTCGGGACAGGGTAGCTCTGGGGCCAACGTCCTGACTTTC
TRBV2,TRBJ2-5,TRBD1,few,CASPGQGGEETQYF,TGTGCCAGCCCGGGACAGGGAGGCGAGGAGACCCAGTACTTC
TRBV6-5,TRBJ1-2,.,.,CASSQGYGYTF,TGTGCCAGCAGCCAGGGCTATGGCTACACCTTC
TRBV29-1,TRBJ2-1,.,.,CSVEGGTDNEQFF,TGCAGCGTTGAGGGGGGTACGGACAATGAGCAGTTCTTC
TRBV7-9,TRBJ2-5,TRBD2,.,CASSLALSGGEETQYF,TGTGCCAGCAGCTTAGCTCTCAGCGGGGGGGAGGAGACCCAGTACTTC
TRBV6-6,TRBJ2-5,TRBD2,.,CASSFPGTSWGETQYF,TGTGCCAGCAGTTTTCCCGGGACTAGTTGGGGAGAGACCCAGTACTTC
TRBV6-1,TRBJ1-1,.,.,CASSEKGGGTEAFF,TGTGCCAGCAGTGAAAAGGGGGGGGGAACTGAAGCTTTCTTT
TRBV5-1,TRBJ1-4,.,.,CASSLGQGGEKLFF,TGCGCCAGCAGCTTGGGGCAGGGAGGTGAAAAACTGTTTTTT